This T cell receptor beta chain is from a study of T cells after posttransplantation cyclophosphamide. Only in-frame clones appear in the TCRdb table, and some are missing; sequencing was by immunoSEQ multiplex PCR. This sample has more than 20,000 clones, with approximately 88% found just once. CDR3 length equals 16 residues. Germline V gene data show CDR1 as SGHAT and CDR2 as FQNNGV. The V and J ends lost 1 base and 2 bases, in that order; junction bases with no gene match: 7. Control samples came 1 year after myeloablative marrow transplants with methotrexate plus calcineurin inhibitor. The sample here was PBMCs, taken after an allogeneic stem cell transplant with a calcineurin inhibitor and methotrexate. This receptor was obtained from a female patient aged 50-60 years who received an allogeneic stem cell transplant from an unrelated donor, was CMV-positive, and had chronic GVHD only. Some T cells may be graft donor cells. The J gene is TRBJ2-7, the V gene TRBV11-2; 8 nucleotides agree with TRBD2. The CDR3 loop reads CASSLGLAGYTYEQYF. CDR3 DNA: TGTGCCAGCAGCTTAGGTCTAGCGGGTTACACCTACGAGCAGTACTTC.